This TCR beta chain was recovered during a study of spatial heterogeneity in lung cancer. This clonotype was picked up many times. TCRdb re-called the 5' RACE reads through MiXCR, storing one row per CDR3 protein. Of roughly 120,000 distinct CDR3 sequences listed, approximately 12% are singletons. The ends were cut back, 1 base at V and 10 bases at J, with 8 bases in the middle. Looked up from germline, CDR1 is SGHTA and CDR2 is FQGNSA. The CDR3 is 12 residues long. Described time point: blood at routine non-recurrence follow-up after resection. No cell sorting; template was whole RNA from tumor, lung tissue or PBMC.

The chain employs TRBV7-2 and TRBJ2-4; D is undetermined. Specimen: PBMCs, collected at follow-up. This TCR was recovered from a male donor with early-stage non-small cell lung cancer. The chain's CDR3 is CASSLEVGIQYF. CDR3 coding DNA: TGTGCCAGCAGCTTAGAGGTGGGGATTCAGTACTTC.